The next 9 T cell receptor beta chains were all read from a single sample in a study of blood T cell repertoires in COVID-19. The repertoire was sequenced with immunoSEQ multiplex PCR; TCRdb's copy has only in-frame clones and lacks some. The sample records some 240,000 clones, 80% to 90% being singletons. The specimen sequenced was peripheral blood. The receptor set was obtained from an elderly woman with COVID-19, enrolled during active disease.

The genes are TRBV4-2 and TRBJ2-1; tentative D call: TRBD2 (5 bases). Germline lookup yields CDR1 LGHNA and CDR2 YNFKEQ. The ends were cut back, 0 bases at V and 10 bases at J, with 13 bases in the middle. The CDR3 is 14 residues long. The CDR3: CASSQDLVGGEQFF. In DNA, the CDR3 is TGTGCCAGCAGCCAAGATCTCGTAGGCGGGGAGCAGTTCTTC.

This chain joins TRBV5-1 and TRBJ1-1, with 8 positions matching TRBD1. The junction had 1 base not matched to a gene; V was cut back by 5 bases and J by 1 base. There are 13 residues in the CDR3. Germline CDR1 and CDR2: SGHRS and YFSETQ. The CDR3 here is CASRQGGNTEAFF. In nucleotides, the CDR3 is TGCGCCAGCAGACAGGGGGGGAACACTGAAGCTTTCTTT.

This clone was observed a single time. The V gene is TRBV5-1, the J gene TRBJ2-3, with D uncertain. Trimming took off 4 bases at V and 6 bases at J, with 6 bases between the two ends. This CDR3 comprises 11 residues. Germline assignment: CDR1 SGHRS and CDR2 YFSETQ. The CDR3 is CASSQMDTQYF. CDR3 bases: TGCGCCAGCAGCCAAATGGATACGCAGTATTTT.

The chain uses TRBV7-9 and TRBJ2-5, with 11 positions matching TRBD1. The germline V gene encodes CDR1 SEHNR and CDR2 FQNEAQ (reference sequence). The V and J ends lost 4 bases and 5 bases, in that order; junction bases with no gene match: 9. The CDR3 covers 16 residues. The CDR3 reads CASSYRTGGAGETQYF. CDR3 DNA sequence: TGTGCCAGCAGCTACCGGACAGGGGGCGCGGGGGAGACCCAGTACTTC.

The chain is built from TRBV19 and TRBJ2-3; 12 bases agree with TRBD2. V shed 5 bases and J 3 bases; nucleotides not matched to a gene: 9. This CDR3 has 17 amino acids. Germline V lookup: CDR1 LNHDA, CDR2 SQIVND (reference sequence). CDR3 loop: CASSPLALAGGTDTQYF. The CDR3 DNA follows: TGTGCCAGTAGTCCCCTGGCGCTAGCGGGGGGGACAGATACGCAGTATTTT.

The chain has TRBV5-4 and TRBJ1-2; 8 bases line up with TRBD1. The CDR3 contains 14 residues. Germline trimming cut 5 bases from V and 8 bases from J; bases unmatched to any gene: 11. Germline V gene lookup returns CDR1 SGHNT and CDR2 YYREEE (reference sequence). CDR3 loop: CASSFDQGARGYTF. The CDR3 coding sequence is TGTGCCAGCAGTTTCGACCAGGGGGCGCGAGGCTACACCTTC.

The chain employs TRBV5-1 and TRBJ2-5, with 10 bases lining up with TRBD2. The V gene end was trimmed by 4 bases and the J gene end by 5 bases; junction bases not matched to a gene: 11. Germline V gene lookup returns CDR1 SGHRS and CDR2 YFSETQ. The CDR3 totals 16 residues. The CDR3 bases are TGCGCCAGCAGCCCCCAGGGACTAGCGCTCGGGGAGACCCAGTACTTC. Its protein is CASSPQGLALGETQYF. Supplemented by reference TRBV5-1 and TRBJ2-5, the full variable domain reads KAGVTQTPRYLIKTRGQQVTLSCSPISGHRSVSWYQQTPGQGLQFLFEYFSETQRNKGNFPGRFSGRQFSNSRSEMNVSTLELGDSALYLCASSPQGLALGETQYFGPGTRLLVL.

The chain carries TRBV5-1 and TRBJ2-1; 7 nucleotides line up with TRBD2. Germline V gene lookup returns CDR1 SGHRS and CDR2 YFSETQ. V was clipped by 2 bases and J by 0 bases; unmatched bases: 11. The CDR3 extends over 18 amino acids. The chain's CDR3 is CASSFRGDLISSYNEQFF. CDR3 DNA sequence: TGCGCCAGCAGCTTTCGGGGGGACTTGATAAGCTCCTACAATGAGCAGTTCTTC.

The chain combines TRBV24-1 with TRBJ2-2; the match to TRBD1 covers 9 bases. Looked up from germline, CDR1 is KGHDR and CDR2 is SFDVKD. The CDR3 spans 17 residues. Trimming cost V 5 bases and J 7 bases; bases outside gene matches: 13. This CDR3 reads CATSALGLTGGHGELFF. CDR3 DNA sequence: TGTGCCACCAGTGCCCTGGGCCTGACAGGGGGTCACGGGGAGCTGTTTTTT.